This T cell receptor beta chain came from a study of T cell responses to AZD1222 COVID-19 vaccine. Method: immunoSEQ multiplex PCR; TCRdb's copy keeps in-frame clones and lacks some. The sample yields more than 85,000 clones, 88% seen once. The CDR3 length is 12 residues. Germline V gene sequence: CDR1 SGHNT, CDR2 YYREEE (reference sequence). V was pared by 4 bases and J by 5 bases, with 9 bases between. The TCR was taken from an adult in good health. The material was peripheral blood, obtained on day 0 of AZD1222 vaccination. The V gene is TRBV5-4, the J gene TRBJ1-1; D is unclear. The CDR3 nucleotides read TGTGCCAGCAGCCACGCACGGACTGAAGCTTTCTTT. Protein product: CASSHARTEAFF.